Presented here are 28 T cell receptor beta chains from one specimen sequenced in a study of identical twins. In TCRdb, the 5' RACE reads were re-called with MiXCR into one record per CDR3 protein. The sample has about 250,000 distinct CDR3 sequences; approximately 7.9% are singletons. Separately, the same data were catalogued under a study of yellow fever vaccine responses in identical twins.

The sequenced sample was CD8+ T cells sorted from blood. Receptor source: a woman under 30 in good health.

This clonotype was observed at least ten times. The chain joins TRBV4-2 to TRBJ2-3, with TRBD1 as a possible D gene (6 bases). Germline V gene sequence: CDR1 LGHNA, CDR2 YNFKEQ. The CDR3 consists of 15 residues. Trimming stripped 0 bases from V and 2 bases from J, with 9 bases between. CDR3 DNA sequence: TGTGCCAGCAGCCAAGAGGGGGCACCCACAGATACGCAGTATTTT. Translated, it gives CASSQEGAPTDTQYF.

This clonotype was counted ten times or more. This chain links TRBV7-9 with TRBJ2-1; D may be TRBD1 or TRBD2 (5 bases each). Germline lookup yields CDR1 SEHNR and CDR2 FQNEAQ (reference sequence). Trimming shortened V by 6 bases and J by 1 base, and 13 bases separated the two germline ends. CDR3 length: 15 amino acids. The CDR3 DNA reads as TGTGCCAGCAGTCCACGGGGCCCGTCCTACAATGAGCAGTTCTTC. Protein sequence: CASSPRGPSYNEQFF.

J is TRBJ2-1 and V is TRBV5-5, with TRBD2 as a possible D gene (6 bases). Germline V CDR1 and CDR2: SGHKS, YYEKEE (reference sequence). CDR3 size: 15 residues. The V end lost 1 base, the J end lost 1 base, and 9 bases lay between the germline ends. The CDR3 is CASSLMRGSYNEQFF. The CDR3 DNA sequence: TGTGCCAGCAGCTTGATGCGGGGATCCTACAATGAGCAGTTCTTC.

This clonotype occurred many times. V and J are TRBV5-1 and TRBJ1-5, with D possibly TRBD1 on 6 matching bases. Germline assignment: CDR1 SGHRS and CDR2 YFSETQ. The V end lost 1 base, the J end lost 5 bases, and 7 bases lay between the germline ends. This CDR3 spans 13 amino acids. The CDR3 protein is CASSLRGDQPQHF. The CDR3 nucleotides are TGCGCCAGCAGCTTGAGGGGGGATCAGCCCCAGCATTTT.

This clonotype was observed a few times. The rearrangement joins TRBV28 to TRBJ2-3; 7 bases agree with TRBD2. This CDR3 has 14 residues. From germline, CDR1 is MDHEN and CDR2 SYDVKM. V gave up 7 bases and J gave up 3 bases; unmatched junction bases: 7. The CDR3 coding sequence is TGTGCCAGCACACGAGAGCGGGGAACAGATACGCAGTATTTT. It yields the protein CASTRERGTDTQYF.

This clonotype has only a few counts. The V call is TRBV20-1, the J call TRBJ2-1; TRBD1 aligns across 7 bases. This CDR3 has 16 amino acids. The germline gives CDR1 DFQATT, CDR2 SNEGSKA (reference sequence). V shed 0 bases, J shed 3 bases, and the junction held 8 bases outside the gene matches. The CDR3 coding sequence is TGCAGTGCTAGAGATCTCTTACAGGGGCACTACAATGAGCAGTTCTTC. Its protein product is CSARDLLQGHYNEQFF.

This clonotype has a handful of counts. The chain links TRBV19 to TRBJ2-2; D may be TRBD1 (6 bases). V lost 3 bases, J lost 3 bases, and 32 bases lay in between. This CDR3 is built from 22 residues. CDR1 is LNHDA, CDR2 SQIVND, per germline (reference sequence). CDR3: CASSMWDIGADTIVEDTGELFF. The CDR3, as DNA: TGTGCCAGTAGTATGTGGGACATAGGGGCTGATACAATAGTAGAGGACACCGGGGAGCTGTTTTTT.

This chain joins TRBV27 and TRBJ2-7, with 7 bases that match TRBD2. The V and J ends lost 4 bases and 2 bases, in that order; junction bases with no gene match: 14. Germline assignment: CDR1 MNHEY and CDR2 SMNVEV (reference sequence). The length of the CDR3 is 17 residues. This CDR3 reads CASSSSRLASVTYEQYF. CDR3 DNA sequence: TGTGCCAGCAGTTCGTCCCGACTAGCTTCCGTAACCTACGAGCAGTACTTC.

The rearrangement links TRBV4-1 to TRBJ2-5; weak D call: TRBD2 (5 bases). V gave up 1 base and J gave up 1 base, with 10 bases separating them. Germline CDR1 MGHRA, CDR2 YSYEKL. This CDR3 is built from 15 residues. The CDR3 sequence: CASSQVGLAQETQYF. In DNA form, the CDR3 reads TGCGCCAGCAGCCAAGTTGGGCTAGCCCAAGAGACCCAGTACTTC.

Many counts were recorded for this clonotype. V usage is TRBV12-3 or TRBV12-4 and J usage is TRBJ1-5, with 7 bases aligning to TRBD1. This CDR3 comprises 15 residues. Losses at the gene ends were 6 bases for V and 0 bases for J; bases not matched to a gene: 5. Here the CDR3 reads CASSPTGISNQPQHF. The CDR3 coding sequence is TGTGCCAGCAGCCCGACAGGGATTAGCAATCAGCCCCAGCATTTT.

This clonotype was observed a few times. The chain uses TRBV5-5 and TRBJ2-7; 7 nucleotides align to TRBD1. The length of the CDR3 is 14 residues. The germline CDR1 and CDR2 sequences are SGHKS and YYEKEE (reference sequence). V lost 2 bases and J lost 2; bases outside the gene matches: 4. The CDR3 bases are TGTGCCAGCAGCTTAGGACAGGTAGCCTACGAGCAGTACTTC. It translates to CASSLGQVAYEQYF.

Only a few counts were recorded for this clonotype. The genes are TRBV20-1 and TRBJ2-5; D may be TRBD1 (5 bases). V was trimmed by 3 bases and J by 10 bases, leaving 18 bases between them. CDR3 length: 13 amino acids. From germline, CDR1 is DFQATT and CDR2 SNEGSKA (reference sequence). The CDR3: CSASGAGTLGQYF. The CDR3 DNA reads as TGCAGTGCTAGTGGGGCAGGAACATTAGGCCAGTACTTC.

This clonotype was detected ten times or more. The chain is built from TRBV20-1 and TRBJ2-1, with unresolved D. CDR3 size: 10 residues. CDR1 and CDR2 (germline): DFQATT, SNEGSKA (reference sequence). The V gene lost 4 bases and the J gene lost 5 bases, with 3 bases spanning the gap. Here the CDR3 reads CSAKNNEQFF. CDR3 bases: TGCAGTGCTAAGAACAATGAGCAGTTCTTC.

The CDR3 protein is CSAGDTKLAKNIQYF. The CDR3, as DNA: TGCAGTGCAGGGGACACTAAGTTAGCCAAAAACATTCAGTACTTC. This chain uses TRBV20-1 with TRBJ2-4; maybe TRBD1 (6 bases). This CDR3 is 15 amino acids long. Between the trimmed V and J ends, which lost 6 bases and 0 bases, there was a span of 15 bases. Germline V gene sequence: CDR1 DFQATT, CDR2 SNEGSKA (reference sequence).

J is TRBJ2-7 and V is TRBV20-1, with D possibly TRBD2 on 6 matching bases. This CDR3 contains 16 residues. The V gene's germline CDR1 is DFQATT and CDR2 SNEGSKA (reference sequence). Here the CDR3 DNA reads TGCTGTGCTCGAACACCCGGGACTTCTTCCTCCTACGAGCAGTACGTC. It specifies CCARTPGTSSSYEQYV.

This clonotype was detected a few times. The V call is TRBV12-3 or TRBV12-4, the J call TRBJ2-3, with TRBD1 matching over 9 bases. After removal of 5 bases from V and 2 bases from J, the junction contained 8 bases not matched to a gene. The CDR3 length is 16 residues. The CDR3 region is CASSPRDRATTDTQYF. In DNA, the CDR3 is TGTGCCAGCAGTCCTCGGGACAGGGCGACCACAGATACGCAGTATTTT.

This clonotype was picked up a small number of times. The rearrangement joins TRBV19 to TRBJ2-2; weak D call: TRBD2 (6 bases). CDR3 length: 16 residues. Trimming took 2 bases from V and 3 from J, leaving 13 bases between them. Germline CDR1 LNHDA, CDR2 SQIVND (reference sequence). The CDR3 sequence: CASSIMAGTDTGELFF. The CDR3 nucleotides are TGTGCCAGTAGTATAATGGCGGGAACGGACACCGGGGAGCTGTTTTTT.

The sample holds a few counts of this clonotype. The rearrangement links TRBV5-1 to TRBJ2-1; no firm D call. CDR3 length: 13 residues. Germline V gene sequence: CDR1 SGHRS, CDR2 YFSETQ. Deletions cut 4 bases from V and 8 bases from J, with 13 bases between. The CDR3 sequence: CASSPFESHEQFF. The DNA for the CDR3 is TGCGCCAGCAGCCCGTTCGAGTCCCATGAGCAGTTCTTC.

This chain joins TRBV10-3 and TRBJ2-3; D is perhaps TRBD1 or TRBD2 (5 bases each). Trimming stripped 2 bases from V and 0 bases from J, with 9 bases between. Germline CDR1 reads ENHRY; CDR2 reads SYGVKD. The CDR3 covers 15 residues. CDR3 amino acids: CAISEPGASTDTQYF. The CDR3 region has the DNA TGTGCCATCAGTGAGCCCGGGGCCAGCACAGATACGCAGTATTTT.

The rearrangement uses TRBV4-1 and TRBJ2-5; no firm D call. Germline CDR1 and CDR2: MGHRA and YSYEKL. V dropped 1 base and J dropped 2 bases, with 8 bases sitting between them. This CDR3 has 14 amino acids. CDR3 DNA: TGCGCCAGCAGCCAAGCAGAAGGGCAAGAGACCCAGTACTTC. This codes for CASSQAEGQETQYF.

In this sample, this clonotype turned up a few times. J is TRBJ2-2 and V is TRBV7-8; 9 bases align to TRBD2. The CDR3 extends over 16 amino acids. Germline assignment: CDR1 SGHVS and CDR2 FQNEAQ. V gave up 4 bases and J gave up 0 bases; unmatched junction bases: 3. CDR3 in DNA: TGTGCCAGCAGCTCAGCGGGAGGTCCGAACACCGGGGAGCTGTTTTTT. Its translation is CASSSAGGPNTGELFF. The entire variable domain, with the rest obtained from reference TRBV7-8 and TRBJ2-2, is as follows: GAGVSQSPRYKVAKRGQDVALRCDPISGHVSLFWYQQALGQGPEFLTYFQNEAQLDKSGLPSDRFFAERPEGSVSTLKIQRTQQEDSAVYLCASSSAGGPNTGELFFGEGSRLTVL.

This clonotype has at least ten counts. The chain has TRBV9 and TRBJ1-1; 7 bases line up with TRBD1. V lost 0 bases to trimming and J lost 5 bases; unmatched junction nucleotides: 4. This CDR3 is built from 14 residues. Per germline, CDR1 SGDLS and CDR2 YYNGEE. Here the CDR3 reads CASSVGARGTEAFF. CDR3 nucleotides: TGTGCCAGCAGCGTAGGTGCCAGGGGGACTGAAGCTTTCTTT.

Turning to this clonotype: It may be a read error: a sequence one base away is much more abundant. The chain has TRBV5-1 and TRBJ2-3, with D perhaps TRBD2 (5 bases). The CDR3 loop spans 14 amino acids. Trimming removed 4 bases from V and 9 bases from J, with 18 bases in between. From germline, CDR1 is SGHRS and CDR2 YFSETQ. The CDR3 here is CASSRSSPVETQYF. The CDR3 DNA reads TGCGCCAGCAGCCGCTCTAGCCCGGTTGAAACGCAGTATTTT.

A few counts support this clonotype. J is TRBJ2-7 and V is TRBV5-1; TRBD2 agrees at 15 bases. The CDR3 contains 16 residues. J was trimmed by 4 bases and V by 5 bases; bases with no gene match: 7. The germline V gene has CDR1 SGHRS and CDR2 YFSETQ. The CDR3 loop is CASRPPGTSGRYEQYF. In nucleotides, the CDR3 is TGCGCCAGCAGACCACCGGGGACTAGCGGGAGGTACGAGCAGTACTTC.

This clonotype was observed many times. The chain employs TRBV7-8 and TRBJ2-7; D gene unclear. V lost 5 bases and J 4 bases, leaving 6 bases between the germline ends. There are 11 residues in the CDR3. The germline gives CDR1 SGHVS, CDR2 FQNEAQ. Here the CDR3 reads CASSLRYEQYF. In nucleotides, the CDR3 is TGTGCCAGCAGCCTCCGGTACGAGCAGTACTTC.

This clonotype has more than one count but fewer than ten. This chain links TRBV2 with TRBJ1-3; tentative D call: TRBD1 (5 bases). V gave up 5 bases and J gave up 0 bases, with 11 bases separating them. This CDR3 contains 15 residues. From germline, CDR1 is SNHLY and CDR2 FYNNEI. In DNA, the CDR3 is TGTGCCAGCAGTCAGGACACAAGCTCTGGAAACACCATATATTTT. This codes for CASSQDTSSGNTIYF.

The chain recombines TRBV2 with TRBJ2-5, with TRBD2 matching 8 bases. V shed 6 bases, J shed 4 bases, and the junction held 10 bases outside the gene matches. CDR1 is SNHLY and CDR2 is FYNNEI in the germline V gene. The CDR3 extends over 15 amino acids. CDR3 sequence: CASRGTRGLGETQYF. The DNA for the CDR3 is TGTGCCAGCAGGGGGACTAGGGGACTAGGAGAGACCCAGTACTTC.

The chain recombines TRBV14 with TRBJ2-1; 12 nucleotides align to TRBD2. This CDR3 comprises 16 residues. V dropped 2 bases and J dropped 4; count of bases not matched to a gene: 3. Germline CDR1 SGHDN, CDR2 FVKESK. The CDR3 is CASSQLLAGGYNEQFF. CDR3 coding DNA: TGTGCCAGCAGCCAACTACTAGCGGGGGGATACAATGAGCAGTTCTTC.